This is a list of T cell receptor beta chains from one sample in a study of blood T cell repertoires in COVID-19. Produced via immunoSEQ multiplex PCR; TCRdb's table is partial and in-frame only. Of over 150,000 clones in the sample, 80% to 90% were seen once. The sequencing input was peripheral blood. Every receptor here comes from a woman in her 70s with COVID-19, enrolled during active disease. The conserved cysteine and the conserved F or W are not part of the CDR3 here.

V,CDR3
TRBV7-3,ASSSGGGKYTEAF
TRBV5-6,ASSPRDRGNQPQH
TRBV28,ASSLPSGGTGELF
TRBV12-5,ASGTDRGSPDTQY
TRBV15,ATSRDRESYEQY
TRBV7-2,ASSLDGTSLPNTQY
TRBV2,ASSPDTEAF
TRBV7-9,ASSLAALDYEQY
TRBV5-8,ASSGGTGSSAF
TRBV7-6,ASSLIGGNNSPLH
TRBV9,ASRGERGTEAF
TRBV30,AWREGTDYGYT
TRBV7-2,ASSPRDRTYNEQF
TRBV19,ASNRQGGNEQF
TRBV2,ASNRFQSDNSPLH
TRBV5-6,ASSLKGVGNQPQH
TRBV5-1,ASSVGNAYEQY
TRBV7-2,ASSLVGNPRDSPLH
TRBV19,ASSMGLAGGFQETQY
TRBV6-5,ASSPGVDNEQF
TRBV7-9,ASSSGDRVQETQY
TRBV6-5,ASSQGVGQPQH
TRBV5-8,ASRTKTTEQY
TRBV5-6,ASSLGRDTY
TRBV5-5,ASSFWSERNSPLH
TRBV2,ASRRQNSPLH
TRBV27,ASRAFSGNTIY
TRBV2,ASSERQGARSPLH
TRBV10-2,ASGTSRVPAHNEQF
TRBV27,ASSWGVRDTEAF
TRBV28,ASSFWGQLLNTEAF
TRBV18,ASSPDIDRSTEAF
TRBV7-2,ASSSLSTGRGGYT
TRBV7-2,ASSVTSGGVNTGELF
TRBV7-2,ASSPQRGFTDTQY
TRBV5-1,ASSSGQGAWVTEAF
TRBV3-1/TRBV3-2,ASSQGRGGQYEQY
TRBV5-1,ASSLTQGEQY
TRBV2,ASSGLGNYGYT
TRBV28,ASLSGGPVAEQF
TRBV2,ASRRTGGSHEQY
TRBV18,ASSPLAAQETQY
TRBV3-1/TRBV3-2,ASSQDPSGANTQY